This note documents a single T cell receptor beta chain sequence. Its antigen is unknown. Trimming stripped 4 bases from V and 9 bases from J, with 13 bases between. The CDR3 extends over 13 amino acids. This entry belongs to a study of T cell responses to AZD1222 COVID-19 vaccine. Recipients boosted at about 4 weeks or about 12 weeks are pooled. Produced via immunoSEQ multiplex PCR; TCRdb's table is partial and in-frame only. The sample has 120,000 to 150,000 clones; approximately 91% are singletons. Broader study findings: A mostly white British donor set with more females was recruited, and clonal diversity was possibly underestimated. Only 5 or 6 individuals given AZD1222 were seropositive at baseline. Unmutated regions of variants are reportedly targeted by nearly half of spike-specific TCRs.

The sequence derives from an adult who received the AZD1222 COVID-19 vaccine. The source material was peripheral blood, sampled 28 days after the second AZD1222 dose. V gene TRBV12-3 or TRBV12-4 combines with J gene TRBJ1-5; perhaps TRBD1 as D (6 bases). The CDR3 nucleotides read TGTGCCAGCAGTTCTAGGGAGGGGGGGCCCCAGCATTTT. Its translation is CASSSREGGPQHF.